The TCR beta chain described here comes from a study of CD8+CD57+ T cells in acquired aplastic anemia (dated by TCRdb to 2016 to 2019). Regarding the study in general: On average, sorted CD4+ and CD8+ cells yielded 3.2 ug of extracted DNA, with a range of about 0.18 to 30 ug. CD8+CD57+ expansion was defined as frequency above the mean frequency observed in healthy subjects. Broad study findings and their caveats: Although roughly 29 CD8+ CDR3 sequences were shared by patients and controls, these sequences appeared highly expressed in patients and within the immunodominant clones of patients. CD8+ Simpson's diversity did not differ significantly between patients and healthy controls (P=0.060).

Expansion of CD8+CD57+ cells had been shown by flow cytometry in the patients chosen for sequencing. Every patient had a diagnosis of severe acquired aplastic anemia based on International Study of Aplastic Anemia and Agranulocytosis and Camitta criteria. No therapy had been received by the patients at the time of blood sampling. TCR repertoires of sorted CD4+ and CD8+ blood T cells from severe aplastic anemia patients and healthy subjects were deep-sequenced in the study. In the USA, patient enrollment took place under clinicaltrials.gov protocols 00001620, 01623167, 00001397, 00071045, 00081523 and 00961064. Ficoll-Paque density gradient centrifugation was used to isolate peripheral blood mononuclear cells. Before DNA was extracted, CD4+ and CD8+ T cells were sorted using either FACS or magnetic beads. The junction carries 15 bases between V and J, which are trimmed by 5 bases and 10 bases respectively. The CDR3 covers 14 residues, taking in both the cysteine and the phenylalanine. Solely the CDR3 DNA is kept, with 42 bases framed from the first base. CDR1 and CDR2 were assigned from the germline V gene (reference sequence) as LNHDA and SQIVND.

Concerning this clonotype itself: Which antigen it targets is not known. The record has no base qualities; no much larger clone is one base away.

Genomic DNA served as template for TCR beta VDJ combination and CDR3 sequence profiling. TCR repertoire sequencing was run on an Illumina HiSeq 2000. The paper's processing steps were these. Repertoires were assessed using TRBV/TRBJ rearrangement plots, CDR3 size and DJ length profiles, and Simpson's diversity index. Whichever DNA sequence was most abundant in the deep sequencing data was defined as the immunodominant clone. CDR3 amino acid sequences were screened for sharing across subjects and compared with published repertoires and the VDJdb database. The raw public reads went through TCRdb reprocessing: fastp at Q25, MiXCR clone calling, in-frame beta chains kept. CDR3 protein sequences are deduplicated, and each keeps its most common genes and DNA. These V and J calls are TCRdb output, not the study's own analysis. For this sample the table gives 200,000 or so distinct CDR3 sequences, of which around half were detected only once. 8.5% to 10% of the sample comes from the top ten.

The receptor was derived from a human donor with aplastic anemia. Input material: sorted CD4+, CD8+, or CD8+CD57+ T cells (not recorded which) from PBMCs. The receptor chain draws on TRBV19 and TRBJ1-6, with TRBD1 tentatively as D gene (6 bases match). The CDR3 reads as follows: CASSQYRAESPLHF. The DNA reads TGTGCCAGTAGTCAATACAGGGCGGAATCACCCCTCCACTTT.